The source of this T cell receptor (beta chain) is a study of T cells in localized non-small cell lung cancer. Notes on the study in general: Adjacent uninvolved lung had the highest clonality, suggesting focused antigen responses.

The trim removed 7 bases at V and 3 bases at J, leaving 4 bases unmatched. CDR3 length equals 13 residues. The germline gives CDR1 SGHRS, CDR2 YFSETQ. Concerning this clone: Its antigen is as yet unknown.

The data were produced by immunoSEQ multiplex PCR, yet TCRdb's version contains in-frame clones alone and is incomplete. The table records more than 15,000 clones, approximately 84% of them present only once. V and J are TRBV5-1 and TRBJ2-1, with 7 bases aligning to TRBD1. This material consisted of peripheral blood, taken before any cancer treatment. This receptor was obtained from a male donor at least 60 years old with stage I lung adenocarcinoma. CDR3 coding DNA: TGCGCCAGCGCCGGGGACAGCTACAATGAGCAGTTCTTC. It is translated as CASAGDSYNEQFF.